The source of this T cell receptor (beta chain) is a study of cytomegalovirus exposure and HLA in healthy donors. TCRdb's copy holds only in-frame clones and misses some; the assay was immunoSEQ multiplex PCR. The table includes roughly 130,000 clones, 85% to 90% detected once. Separate from the roughly 610-subject first cohort, the roughly 120-subject validation cohort was the one that the donors belonged to. The source is a woman in her thirties in good health and CMV-seropositive. Source material: PBMCs.

This CDR3 reads CASSQGQGGRYEQYF. CDR3 DNA sequence: TGTGCCAGCAGCCAGGGACAGGGGGGTCGGTACGAGCAGTACTTC. The V and J genes are TRBV7-2 and TRBJ2-7; 11 positions agree with TRBD1. Germline CDR1 and CDR2: SGHTA and FQGNSA. The CDR3 totals 15 residues. With V trimmed by 5 bases and J by 4 bases, 7 bases remained unmatched.